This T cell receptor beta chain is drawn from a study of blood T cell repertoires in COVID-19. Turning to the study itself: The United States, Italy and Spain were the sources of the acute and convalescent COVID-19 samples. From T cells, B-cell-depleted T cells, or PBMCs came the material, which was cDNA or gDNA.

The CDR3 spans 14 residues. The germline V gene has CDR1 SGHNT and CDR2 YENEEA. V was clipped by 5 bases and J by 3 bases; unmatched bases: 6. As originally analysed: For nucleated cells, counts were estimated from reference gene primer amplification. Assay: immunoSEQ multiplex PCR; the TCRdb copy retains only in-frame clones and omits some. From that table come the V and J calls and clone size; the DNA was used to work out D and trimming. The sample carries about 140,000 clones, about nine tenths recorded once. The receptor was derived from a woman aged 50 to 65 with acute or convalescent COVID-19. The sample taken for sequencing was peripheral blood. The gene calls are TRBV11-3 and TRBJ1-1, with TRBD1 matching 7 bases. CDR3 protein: CASSDGQAHTEAFF. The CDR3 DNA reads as TGTGCCAGCAGCGACGGACAGGCGCACACTGAAGCTTTCTTT.